This TCR beta chain was sequenced for a study of shared clonotypes between healthy human individuals. Findings of the study overall: Clonotype sharing across donors was expected to vary with sequencing depth.

V shed 8 bases and J 1 base; nucleotides not matched to a gene: 11. The germline V gene has CDR1 MDHEN and CDR2 SYDVKM. This CDR3 region has 16 residues. This clone was counted between two and nine times. Its specificity is unknown. Investigators spread the genomic DNA of each subset evenly over several immunoSEQ plates. Sequenced by immunoSEQ multiplex PCR; TCRdb stores in-frame clones only, minus some. The repertoire holds over 95,000 clones, with around half as singletons. Genomic DNA from unsorted samples was obtained from 70 million to 95 million PBMCs (per sample). The sequence came from a woman aged 35 to 49 in good health. Some clones in this sample may be carry-over from other donors' samples. V usage is TRBV28 and J usage is TRBJ2-4; 7 bases are shared with TRBD1. Material: PBMCs. CDR3 nucleotides: TGTGCCAGCGGACCTAGGGGGCAGGAGGCCAAAAACATTCAGTACTTC. This codes for CASGPRGQEAKNIQYF.